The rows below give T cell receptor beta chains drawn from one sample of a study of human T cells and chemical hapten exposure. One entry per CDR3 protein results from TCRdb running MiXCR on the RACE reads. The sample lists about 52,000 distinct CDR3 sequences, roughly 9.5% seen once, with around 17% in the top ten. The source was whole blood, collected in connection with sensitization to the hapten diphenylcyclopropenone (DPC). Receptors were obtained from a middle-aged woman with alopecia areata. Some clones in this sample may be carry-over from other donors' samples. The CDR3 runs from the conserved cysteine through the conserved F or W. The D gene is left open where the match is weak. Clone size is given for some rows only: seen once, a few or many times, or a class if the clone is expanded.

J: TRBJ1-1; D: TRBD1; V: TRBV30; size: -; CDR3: CAYVTGGTMNTEAFF; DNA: TGTGCCTACGTGACAGGGGGAACCATGAACACTGAAGCTTTCTTT
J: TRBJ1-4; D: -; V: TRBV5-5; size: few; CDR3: CASSLYPGGEKLFF; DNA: TGTGCCAGCAGCCTCTATCCCGGAGGGGAAAAACTGTTTTTT
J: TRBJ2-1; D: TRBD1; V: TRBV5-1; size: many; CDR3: CASSLEGQGYNEQFF; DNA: TGCGCCAGCAGCTTGGAGGGACAGGGCTACAATGAGCAGTTCTTC
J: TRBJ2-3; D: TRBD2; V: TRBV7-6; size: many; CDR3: CASSLDGTSGGLGTDTQYF; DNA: TGTGCCAGCAGCTTAGATGGGACTAGCGGGGGGTTGGGCACAGATACGCAGTATTTT
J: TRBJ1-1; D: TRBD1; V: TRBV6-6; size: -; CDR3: CASSYRGTGGTKAFF; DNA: TGTGCCAGCAGTTATCGCGGGACAGGGGGGACTAAAGCTTTCTTT
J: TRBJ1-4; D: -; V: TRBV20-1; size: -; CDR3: CSARVGGVLNEKLFF; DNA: TGCAGTGCTAGAGTTGGGGGGGTCCTTAATGAAAAACTGTTTTTT
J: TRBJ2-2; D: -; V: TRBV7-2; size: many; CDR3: CASSLFAGGITGELFF; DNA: TGTGCCAGCAGCTTATTCGCAGGGGGGATAACCGGGGAGCTGTTTTTT
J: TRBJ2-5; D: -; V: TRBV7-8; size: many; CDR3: CASSLESAFGTQYF; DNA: TGTGCCAGCAGCTTAGAGTCTGCCTTTGGGACCCAGTACTTC
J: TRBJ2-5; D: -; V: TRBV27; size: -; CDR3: CASSTGPETQYF; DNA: TGTGCCAGCAGTACGGGCCCCGAGACCCAGTACTTC
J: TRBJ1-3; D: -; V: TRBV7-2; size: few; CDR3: CASSLNPRPDSGNTIYF; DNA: TGTGCCAGCAGCTTAAATCCTAGGCCTGACTCTGGAAACACCATATATTTT
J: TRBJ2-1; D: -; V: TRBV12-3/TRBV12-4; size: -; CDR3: CASSTTGVNEQFF; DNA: TGTGCCAGCAGTACGACAGGAGTCAATGAGCAGTTCTTC